A selection of T cell receptor beta chains follows, all from one sample in a study of technical replicates of blood from a handful of donors. Produced via immunoSEQ multiplex PCR; TCRdb's table is partial and in-frame only. The sample consists of around 80,000 clones, over 75% of them appearing once. Material for sequencing was T cells isolated from PBMCs. The origin of the receptors is a human donor in good health. Both conserved end residues are part of each CDR3. A D gene is named only where the DNA matches it firmly. Clone size is not always given. Where it is, it says once, few, many or a class for expanded clones.

abundance	d_gene	v_gene	j_gene	CDR3aa	CDR3nt
NA	TRBD2	TRBV18	TRBJ2-7	CASSPSTSVYEQYF	TGTGCCAGCTCACCTTCGACTAGCGTCTACGAGCAGTACTTC
NA	TRBD1	TRBV5-4	TRBJ2-7	CASSVDRGAYEQYF	TGTGCCAGCAGCGTGGACAGGGGGGCCTACGAGCAGTACTTC
NA	NA	TRBV29-1	TRBJ1-2	CSVPGGVGGYTF	TGCAGCGTCCCCGGCGGGGTGGGCGGCTACACCTTC
NA	TRBD2	TRBV7-9	TRBJ2-7	CASSLEASGGYEQYF	TGTGCCAGCAGCTTAGAGGCTAGCGGAGGTTACGAGCAGTACTTC
NA	TRBD1	TRBV28	TRBJ2-1	CASSFYRGYYNEQFF	TGTGCCAGCAGTTTTTACAGGGGGTACTACAATGAGCAGTTCTTC
once	TRBD2	TRBV18	TRBJ2-3	CASSPIQAGDTDTQYF	TGTGCCAGCTCACCAATCCAGGCGGGGGACACAGATACGCAGTATTTT
NA	TRBD2	TRBV5-4	TRBJ2-1	CASSLSRLAGGDNEQFF	TGTGCCAGCAGCTTGTCTAGACTAGCGGGAGGGGACAATGAGCAGTTCTTC
NA	TRBD2	TRBV6-1	TRBJ2-7	CASTPDGGESYEQYF	TGTGCCAGCACCCCGGACGGGGGGGAGTCCTACGAGCAGTACTTC
NA	NA	TRBV7-3	TRBJ2-2	CASSLHKSGELFF	TGTGCCAGCAGCTTACACAAGTCCGGGGAGCTGTTTTTT
NA	TRBD1	TRBV7-8	TRBJ1-4	CASSLGTGGQKLFF	TGTGCCAGCAGCTTAGGGACAGGGGGCCAAAAACTGTTTTTT
NA	TRBD1	TRBV29-1	TRBJ2-1	CSVVGQGIDEQFF	TGCAGCGTTGTAGGACAGGGGATCGATGAGCAGTTCTTC
NA	TRBD2	TRBV10-3	TRBJ2-5	CAMTSGEGETQYF	TGTGCCATGACTAGCGGGGAGGGAGAGACCCAGTACTTC
NA	TRBD1	TRBV29-1	TRBJ1-1	CSVTGGHTEAFF	TGCAGCGTGACAGGGGGTCACACTGAAGCTTTCTTT
NA	TRBD2	TRBV28	TRBJ2-3	CASSLTSGRRWTDTQYF	TGTGCCAGCAGTTTAACTAGCGGGAGGAGGTGGACAGATACGCAGTATTTT
NA	NA	TRBV28	TRBJ1-1	CASRQGFGGTEAFF	TGTGCCAGCAGGCAGGGGTTTGGTGGGACTGAAGCTTTCTTT
NA	TRBD1	TRBV4-2	TRBJ2-1	CASSQGQGNIDEQFF	TGTGCCAGCAGCCAGGGACAGGGGAATATAGATGAGCAGTTCTTC
once	TRBD2	TRBV7-6	TRBJ2-2	CASSLFTSANTGELFF	TGTGCCAGCAGCTTATTTACTAGCGCTAACACCGGGGAGCTGTTTTTT
NA	NA	TRBV21-1	TRBJ2-3	CASSKGTSGKRADTQYF	TGTGCCAGCAGCAAGGGGACTAGCGGGAAGAGGGCGGATACGCAGTATTTT
NA	TRBD2	TRBV7-2	TRBJ2-1	CASSRRPSGSSYNEQFF	TGTGCCAGCAGCCGGAGGCCTAGCGGGAGCTCCTACAATGAGCAGTTCTTC
NA	NA	TRBV25-1	TRBJ1-2	CASSEYNNGYTF	TGTGCCAGCAGTGAATATAATAATGGCTACACCTTC
NA	NA	TRBV27	TRBJ2-4	CATSRGGNIQYF	TGTGCCACTTCGCGGGGCGGAAACATTCAGTACTTC
NA	TRBD1	TRBV13	TRBJ1-2	CASSHPREGADYGYTF	TGTGCCAGCAGCCACCCCCGGGAGGGGGCGGACTATGGCTACACCTTC
few	TRBD1	TRBV9	TRBJ1-5	CASSQDRVSQPQHF	TGTGCCAGCAGCCAGGACAGGGTCAGTCAGCCCCAGCATTTT
NA	NA	TRBV19	TRBJ2-6	CASSMLGAVSGANVLTF	TGTGCCAGTAGTATGTTAGGGGCGGTCTCTGGGGCCAACGTCCTGACTTTC
NA	NA	TRBV6-5	TRBJ1-1	CASSDNWNTEAFF	TGTGCCAGCAGCGATAACTGGAACACTGAAGCTTTCTTT
NA	NA	TRBV21-1	TRBJ2-1	CASSKVGQGYYNEQFF	TGTGCCAGCAGCAAAGTTGGGCAGGGATATTACAATGAGCAGTTCTTC
NA	NA	TRBV5-1	TRBJ2-5	CASSYPGETQYF	TGCGCCAGCAGTTATCCAGGGGAGACCCAGTACTTC
NA	TRBD1	TRBV28	TRBJ1-2	CASIGTGTGLDYGYTF	TGTGCCAGCATAGGAACCGGGACAGGGTTGGACTATGGCTACACCTTC
NA	TRBD1	TRBV6-1	TRBJ2-7	CASSMDRGLEQYF	TGTGCCAGCAGTATGGACAGGGGGCTAGAGCAGTACTTC
few	TRBD1	TRBV6-5	TRBJ2-2	CASRLGTDTGELFF	TGTGCCAGCAGACTAGGGACAGACACCGGGGAGCTGTTTTTT
NA	NA	TRBV6-1	TRBJ2-1	CASRQPGTVNEQFF	TGTGCCAGCAGGCAGCCCGGGACTGTGAATGAGCAGTTCTTC
NA	TRBD2	TRBV11-3	TRBJ2-7	CASSLLGLATYEQYF	TGTGCCAGCAGCTTACTGGGACTAGCTACCTACGAGCAGTACTTC
few	TRBD1	TRBV27	TRBJ1-1	CASRTGTGPTEAFF	TGTGCCAGCAGGACCGGGACAGGGCCCACTGAAGCTTTCTTT
NA	TRBD1	TRBV7-2	TRBJ2-1	CASSLTGQINNEQFF	TGTGCCAGCAGCTTAACGGGACAGATTAACAATGAGCAGTTCTTC
NA	TRBD2	TRBV7-2	TRBJ2-1	CASSLARLADGDEQFF	TGTGCCAGCAGCTTAGCGAGACTAGCGGACGGAGATGAGCAGTTCTTC
NA	NA	TRBV6-6	TRBJ1-2	CASSPGTLDGYTF	TGTGCCAGCAGTCCCGGGACATTGGACGGCTACACCTTC
NA	TRBD2	TRBV5-1	TRBJ2-4	CASSLDAEREWENIQYF	TGCGCCAGCAGCTTGGATGCCGAGCGGGAGTGGGAGAACATTCAGTACTTC
NA	NA	TRBV27	TRBJ2-7	CASSLAGYEQYF	TGTGCCAGCAGTTTAGCCGGCTACGAGCAGTACTTC
NA	TRBD1	TRBV2	TRBJ1-3	CAGTERDSGNTIYF	TGTGCCGGGACAGAACGGGACTCTGGAAACACCATATATTTT
NA	TRBD2	TRBV27	TRBJ2-7	CASSSAGGSYEQYF	TGTGCCAGCAGCTCTGCGGGAGGATCATACGAGCAGTACTTC
NA	TRBD2	TRBV7-9	TRBJ2-1	CASSPSRGLAINEQFF	TGTGCCAGCAGCCCTAGTAGAGGACTAGCTATTAATGAGCAGTTCTTC
NA	TRBD2	TRBV5-1	TRBJ2-7	CASSLRTSGRYEQYF	TGCGCCAGCAGCCTAAGGACTAGCGGGAGATACGAGCAGTACTTC
NA	NA	TRBV6-1	TRBJ2-7	CAVRGSSSYEQYF	TGTGCCGTCCGGGGGTCAAGCTCCTACGAGCAGTACTTC
NA	NA	TRBV9	TRBJ2-7	CASSVGADYYEQYF	TGTGCCAGCAGCGTAGGGGCGGACTACTACGAGCAGTACTTC
few	NA	TRBV18	TRBJ1-5	CASSPDSQPQHF	TGTGCCAGCTCACCAGACAGTCAGCCCCAGCATTTT
NA	TRBD1	TRBV30	TRBJ1-2	CAWSPERGHGYTF	TGTGCCTGGAGTCCAGAAAGGGGGCATGGCTACACCTTC
NA	NA	TRBV27	TRBJ1-5	CASSLSVNRPQHF	TGTGCCAGCAGTTTATCAGTGAACAGGCCCCAGCATTTT
NA	NA	TRBV27	TRBJ1-2	CASSLGREIEFGYTF	TGTGCCAGCAGTTTAGGTAGGGAGATTGAGTTTGGCTACACCTTC
few	NA	TRBV30	TRBJ1-1	CAWMRSSGTEAFF	TGTGCCTGGATGCGAAGTTCTGGCACTGAAGCTTTCTTT
NA	NA	TRBV5-1	TRBJ2-5	CASSFTRDTSQETQYF	TGCGCCAGCAGCTTCACCCGGGACACCTCTCAAGAGACCCAGTACTTC
NA	TRBD2	TRBV27	TRBJ2-1	CASSLSSGSNEQFF	TGTGCCAGCAGTTTAAGCAGCGGGAGCAATGAGCAGTTCTTC
once	TRBD1	TRBV9	TRBJ2-1	CASSGIQGATLREQFF	TGTGCCAGCAGCGGGATACAGGGGGCTACCCTAAGAGAGCAGTTCTTC
NA	NA	TRBV4-1	TRBJ2-7	CASSQRTDNYEQYF	TGCGCCAGCAGCCAAAGGACAGACAACTACGAGCAGTACTTC
once	TRBD2	TRBV7-2	TRBJ2-7	CASSLQGGSYEQYF	TGTGCCAGCAGCTTACAGGGAGGGTCCTACGAGCAGTACTTC
once	NA	TRBV12-5	TRBJ2-1	CASGYGGPYNEQFF	TGTGCTAGTGGTTATGGGGGCCCCTACAATGAGCAGTTCTTC